Presented here are 20 T cell receptor beta chains from one specimen sequenced in a study of blood T cell repertoires in COVID-19. Profiled with immunoSEQ multiplex PCR; TCRdb holds only in-frame clones, not every one. The table includes 120,000 to 150,000 clones, approximately 81% detected once. Sequencing was performed on peripheral blood. The receptors here all came from a human donor in a cohort sampled during active COVID-19.

The chain joins TRBV29-1 to TRBJ2-7; 7 bases are shared with TRBD1. CDR3 length equals 15 residues. With 7 bases clipped from V and 0 bases from J, the junction kept 12 bases outside the gene matches. Looked up from germline, CDR1 is SQVTM and CDR2 is ANQGSEA. CDR3 in amino acids: CSASRGTSSSYEQYF. CDR3 nucleotide sequence: TGCAGCGCCTCCAGGGGGACCTCTAGCTCCTACGAGCAGTACTTC.

The V and J genes are TRBV7-9 and TRBJ2-7; D is undetermined. Looked up from germline, CDR1 is SEHNR and CDR2 is FQNEAQ (reference sequence). V was shortened by 6 bases and J by 2 bases, with 11 bases between the two germline ends. The CDR3 is 13 residues long. Here the CDR3 reads CASSSTVTYEQYF. CDR3 DNA: TGTGCCAGCAGTTCCACTGTCACCTACGAGCAGTACTTC. Full variable domain (rest looked up from reference TRBV7-9 and TRBJ2-7): DTGVSQNPRHKITKRGQNVTFRCDPISEHNRLYWYRQTLGQGPEFLTYFQNEAQLEKSRLLSDRFSAERPKGSFSTLEIQRTEQGDSAMYLCASSSTVTYEQYFGPGTRLTVT.

This clone was detected a few times. This chain joins TRBV2 and TRBJ1-3; D gene unclear. CDR1 and CDR2 (germline): SNHLY, FYNNEI. CDR3 length equals 15 residues. V was clipped by 2 bases and J by 0 bases, with 8 bases between them. The CDR3 nucleotides are TGTGCCAGCAGTGAAATGCAGTTCTCTGGAAACACCATATATTTT. Translating it yields CASSEMQFSGNTIYF.

The genes are TRBV5-4 and TRBJ2-7; 11 nucleotides agree with TRBD2. J lost 2 bases, V lost 3 bases, and 1 base had no gene match. This CDR3 region has 14 residues. Germline V gives CDR1 SGHNT, CDR2 YYREEE (reference sequence). This CDR3 reads CASSSSGGTYEQYF. Written as DNA, the CDR3 is TGTGCCAGCAGCTCTAGCGGGGGGACCTACGAGCAGTACTTC. Looking up the rest from reference TRBV5-4 and TRBJ2-7 gives the full variable domain: ETGVTQSPTHLIKTRGQQVTLRCSSQSGHNTVSWYQQALGQGPQFIFQYYREEENGRGNFPPRFSGLQFPNYSSELNVNALELDDSALYLCASSSSGGTYEQYFGPGTRLTVT.

This chain uses TRBV27 with TRBJ2-1; 8 bases map to TRBD2. Trimming took 0 bases from V and 1 from J; bases not matched to a gene: 2. The CDR3 totals 16 residues. Germline V gives CDR1 MNHEY, CDR2 SMNVEV (reference sequence). For the CDR3, the DNA is TGTGCCAGCAGTTTATCGGGACTAGGATCCTACAATGAGCAGTTCTTC. Its protein is CASSLSGLGSYNEQFF.

The rearrangement joins TRBV5-8 to TRBJ1-5; unclear D gene. This CDR3 comprises 14 residues. Trimming removed 0 bases from V and 7 bases from J, with 11 bases in between. The germline V gene has CDR1 SGHTS and CDR2 YDEGEE. The CDR3 loop reads CASSLDGVSQPQHF. Here the CDR3 DNA reads TGTGCCAGCAGCTTGGACGGGGTATCGCAGCCCCAGCATTTT.

This clone was detected only a few times. V usage is TRBV7-2 and J usage is TRBJ2-7; D perhaps matches TRBD2 (5 bases). The CDR3 loop spans 13 amino acids. CDR1 and CDR2 from the germline V gene are SGHTA and FQGNSA. Trimming shortened V by 3 bases and J by 2 bases, and 8 bases separated the two germline ends. The CDR3 DNA sequence: TGTGCCAGCAGCTTCGGGAATACCTACGAGCAGTACTTC. This encodes CASSFGNTYEQYF.

This chain connects TRBV5-5 to TRBJ2-7, with D possibly matching TRBD1 (6 bases). The V gene lost 3 bases and the J gene lost 9 bases, with 13 bases spanning the gap. The length of the CDR3 is 12 residues. Germline-derived CDR1 and CDR2 are SGHKS and YYEKEE (reference sequence). CDR3 sequence (DNA): TGTGCCAGCAGCTCTGACAGGTTCGCGCAGTACTTC. Its translation: CASSSDRFAQYF.

This chain connects TRBV11-2 to TRBJ1-5; D may be TRBD1 (6 bases). Trimming took off 0 bases at V and 2 bases at J, with 8 bases between the two ends. This CDR3 spans 15 amino acids. Germline lookup yields CDR1 SGHAT and CDR2 FQNNGV. CDR3 amino acids: CASSLDGTRNQPQHF. In nucleotides, the CDR3 is TGTGCCAGCAGCTTAGATGGGACACGCAATCAGCCCCAGCATTTT.

The V gene is TRBV7-2, the J gene TRBJ2-5; the match to TRBD1 covers 9 bases. V dropped 0 bases and J dropped 5; count of bases not matched to a gene: 1. The CDR3 has 14 amino acids. Germline CDR1 is SGHTA and CDR2 is FQGNSA. Here the CDR3 reads CASSLAGTGETQYF. The CDR3 DNA reads as TGTGCCAGCAGCTTAGCCGGGACAGGGGAGACCCAGTACTTC.

The rearrangement uses TRBV27 and TRBJ2-2; maybe TRBD1 (6 bases). This CDR3 region has 15 residues. Germline V gene data show CDR1 as MNHEY and CDR2 as SMNVEV (reference sequence). V lost 5 bases and J lost 4, with 14 bases in between. This CDR3 is CASSKRTVFTGELFF. For the CDR3, the DNA is TGTGCCAGCAGTAAAAGGACAGTCTTCACCGGGGAGCTGTTTTTT.

This chain uses TRBV5-1 with TRBJ1-1, with D maybe TRBD1 (6 bases). Looked up from germline, CDR1 is SGHRS and CDR2 is YFSETQ. V was clipped by 3 bases and J by 5 bases, with 8 bases between them. This CDR3 spans 12 amino acids. CDR3 amino acids: CASSYGQTEAFF. CDR3 sequence (DNA): TGCGCCAGCAGCTATGGACAGACTGAAGCTTTCTTT.

This clone was seen a single time. The chain's CDR3 is CASSSQAGGFTDTQYF. DNA of the CDR3: TGTGCCAGCAGCTCACAAGCGGGGGGGTTCACAGATACGCAGTATTTT. V usage is TRBV7-6 and J usage is TRBJ2-3; 10 bases fit TRBD2. V shed 4 bases and J 2 bases; nucleotides not matched to a gene: 6. This CDR3 spans 16 amino acids. Per the germline V gene, CDR1 is SGHVS and CDR2 is FNYEAQ. Full variable domain (outside the CDR3, taken from reference TRBV7-6 and TRBJ2-3): GAGVSQSPRYKVTKRGQDVALRCDPISGHVSLYWYRQALGQGPEFLTYFNYEAQQDKSGLPNDRFSAERPEGSISTLTIQRTEQRDSAMYRCASSSQAGGFTDTQYFGPGTRLTVL.

This clone came up once. The chain has TRBV2 and TRBJ1-5, with D perhaps TRBD1 (6 bases). V lost 5 bases and J 2 bases, leaving 10 bases between the germline ends. Germline V gives CDR1 SNHLY, CDR2 FYNNEI. This CDR3 contains 14 residues. The CDR3 nucleotides read TGTGCCAGCAGTCAGGGGATGGGCAATCAGCCCCAGCATTTT. Its protein product is CASSQGMGNQPQHF.

This chain joins TRBV7-2 and TRBJ1-5; D remains ambiguous. The CDR3 runs 14 residues. The germline V and J ends were trimmed by 2 bases and 4 bases, with 9 bases remaining between them. Germline-derived CDR1 and CDR2 are SGHTA and FQGNSA. CDR3 nucleotides: TGTGCCAGCAGCTTATTGATGGCAAATCAGCCCCAGCATTTT. Its translation is CASSLLMANQPQHF.

The chain has TRBV7-8 and TRBJ2-1; TRBD1 aligns across 10 bases. CDR1 and CDR2 (germline): SGHVS, FQNEAQ. V gave up 5 bases and J gave up 7 bases; unmatched junction bases: 11. This CDR3 is 16 amino acids long. In DNA, the CDR3 is TGTGCCAGCAGCGGCTACAGGACAGGGGGTGGGAATGAGCAGTTCTTC. Its protein is CASSGYRTGGGNEQFF.

The chain couples TRBV7-9 to TRBJ2-7; TRBD1 matches 11 bases. Germline V lookup: CDR1 SEHNR, CDR2 FQNEAQ (reference sequence). Unmatched junction bases numbered 5, after V lost 5 bases and J lost 2 bases. CDR3 length: 15 residues. DNA of the CDR3: TGTGCCAGCAGCAGGGGACAGGGGGGTACCTACGAGCAGTACTTC. It translates to CASSRGQGGTYEQYF. Supplemented by reference TRBV7-9 and TRBJ2-7, the full variable domain reads DTGVSQNPRHKITKRGQNVTFRCDPISEHNRLYWYRQTLGQGPEFLTYFQNEAQLEKSRLLSDRFSAERPKGSFSTLEIQRTEQGDSAMYLCASSRGQGGTYEQYFGPGTRLTVT.

This sequence joins TRBV6-5 and TRBJ1-2; possible D gene TRBD1, 5 bases. CDR3 size: 13 residues. V shed 4 bases and J shed 6 bases, with 12 bases lying between them. Per the germline V gene, CDR1 is MNHEY and CDR2 is SVGAGI. The CDR3 coding sequence is TGTGCCAGCAGTTGGCAGGGCGGTGATGGCTACACCTTC. Residues: CASSWQGGDGYTF.

This rearrangement joins TRBV21-1 to TRBJ2-1; TRBD1, as called in the table, went unchecked against the DNA. TRBV21-1 is flagged as a pseudogene. The CDR3 covers 15 residues. The CDR3: CASSMWDTTYNEQFF. The CDR3 region has the DNA TGTGCCAGCAGCATGTGGGACACCACCTACAATGAGCAGTTCTTC.

The chain employs TRBV7-8 and TRBJ1-2, with TRBD1 matching 10 bases. The germline V gene has CDR1 SGHVS and CDR2 FQNEAQ. The trim removed 8 bases at V and 8 bases at J, leaving 11 bases unmatched. The CDR3 has 14 residues. CDR3 coding DNA: TGTGCCAGCGACCAATGGGGACAGGGGCGAGGCTACACCTTC. Residues: CASDQWGQGRGYTF.